The sequence of this T cell receptor (beta chain) was determined in a study of shared clonotypes between healthy human individuals. In its sample, this clone was seen once. Germline V CDR1 and CDR2: MDHEN, SYDVKM. V lost 5 bases and J lost 3, with 19 bases in between. The CDR3 runs 16 residues. The method was immunoSEQ multiplex PCR; TCRdb's version includes in-frame clones alone and lacks a portion of them. The sample holds 2,500,000 or so clones; 85% to 95% are singletons and the top ten take roughly 0.34%. All donors were healthy HIV-negative adults lacking recent acute infections or vaccinations. This receptor was obtained from a man aged 18-30 years in good health. Some clones in this sample may be carry-over from other donors' samples. The material sequenced was naive CD4+ T cells from PBMCs. Specified subset: CD45RA+ positively selected. This sequence joins TRBV28 and TRBJ1-2, with D maybe TRBD1 (6 bases). The CDR3 nucleotides read TGTGCCAGCAGTCACGGGGGGGCGGGGAGTGACTATGGCTACACCTTC. Protein product: CASSHGGAGSDYGYTF.